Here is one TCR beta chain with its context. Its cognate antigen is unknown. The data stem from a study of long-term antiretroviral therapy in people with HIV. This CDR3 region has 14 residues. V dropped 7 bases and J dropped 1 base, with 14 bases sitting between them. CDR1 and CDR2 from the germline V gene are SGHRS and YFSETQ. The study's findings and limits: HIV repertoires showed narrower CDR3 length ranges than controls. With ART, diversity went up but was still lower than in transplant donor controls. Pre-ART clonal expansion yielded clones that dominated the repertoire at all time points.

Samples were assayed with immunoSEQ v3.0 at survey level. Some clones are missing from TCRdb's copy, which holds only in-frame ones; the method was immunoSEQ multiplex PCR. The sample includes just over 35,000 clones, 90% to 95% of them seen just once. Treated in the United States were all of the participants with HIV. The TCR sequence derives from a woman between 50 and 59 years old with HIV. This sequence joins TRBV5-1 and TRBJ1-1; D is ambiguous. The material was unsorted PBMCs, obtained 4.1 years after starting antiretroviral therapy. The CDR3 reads CASHERTANTEAFF. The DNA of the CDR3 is TGCGCCAGCCACGAAAGGACGGCGAACACTGAAGCTTTCTTT.